The 14 T cell receptor beta chains reported below all come from one sample, sequenced in a study of molecular identifiers for immune sequencing clone quantification (dated by TCRdb to the late 2010s). Library preparation was by PCR. Instrument on record: Illumina HiSeq 4000. TCRdb ran its own pipeline on the public reads, namely fastp trimming at Q25 and MiXCR clone calling, and kept in-frame beta chains. Here each entry gathers all rows of one CDR3 protein and keeps the most common genes and DNA. This sample gives 60,000 to 75,000 distinct CDR3 sequences in total; around 19% of them show up just once. The biggest ten clones account for 1.4% of the sample. Sequenced material: naive CD8+ T cells from blood, with Jurkat cell RNA spiked in. The sample's cell subset or site label, in plain terms: FACS-sorted CD8+CD4-CCR7+CD45RA+ naive T cells. The origin of the receptors is a human donor in good health. Some libraries in this study had Jurkat cell RNA spiked in.

The chain employs TRBV25-1 and TRBJ1-1; D gene ambiguous. Germline V gene data show CDR1 as MGHDK and CDR2 as SYGVNS. Trimming removed 4 bases from V and 7 bases from J, with 4 bases in between. CDR3 length: 10 amino acids. CDR3: CASSGNEAFF. For the CDR3, the DNA is TGTGCCAGCAGTGGTAATGAAGCTTTCTTT.

This clonotype was recorded at least ten times. V usage is TRBV11-2 and J usage is TRBJ2-1; D is undetermined. From germline, CDR1 is SGHAT and CDR2 FQNNGV. The V end was cut by 7 bases, the J end by 6 bases, with 10 bases between. This CDR3 spans 12 amino acids. CDR3 region: CASIQSGNEQFF. DNA of the CDR3: TGTGCCAGCATCCAGTCGGGCAATGAGCAGTTCTTC.

This clonotype was counted ten times or more. V gene TRBV11-2 combines with J gene TRBJ2-7; D is undetermined. CDR1 and CDR2 (germline): SGHAT, FQNNGV. With 1 base removed from V and 3 bases from J, the gap between germline ends came to 4 bases. CDR3 length: 12 residues. DNA of the CDR3: TGTGCCAGCAGCTTAGTGCGCTACGAGCAGTACTTC. Translation gives CASSLVRYEQYF.

About this clonotype: This could be a read error, since a much larger clone is one nucleotide away. This chain links TRBV30 with TRBJ2-5; the match to TRBD1 covers 7 bases. CDR3 length: 14 amino acids. Germline loops: CDR1 GTSNPN, CDR2 SVGIG (reference sequence). The CDR3 reads CAWSAYRGRETRYF. The CDR3 coding sequence is TGTGCCTGGAGTGCCTACAGGGGCCGAGAGACCCGGTACTTC.

This clonotype has a count of ten or more. V gene TRBV27 combines with J gene TRBJ2-3; D is ambiguous. The germline V gene has CDR1 MNHEY and CDR2 SMNVEV (reference sequence). V lost 3 bases, J lost 0 bases, and 4 bases lay in between. CDR3 length: 13 residues. As DNA, the CDR3 is TGTGCCAGCAGTTTCCCAAGCACAGATACGCAGTATTTT. This encodes CASSFPSTDTQYF.

This clonotype was seen many times. The chain is built from TRBV20-1 and TRBJ1-5; D call uncertain. This CDR3 is 15 amino acids long. Germline V gene data show CDR1 as DFQATT and CDR2 as SNEGSKA (reference sequence). V was cut by 1 base and J by 3 bases, with 13 bases left in between. In DNA form, the CDR3 reads TGCAGTGCTAGAGTGGACGAGAACCTCAATCAGCCCCAGCATTTT. Amino acids: CSARVDENLNQPQHF.

Concerning this clonotype itself: A clone one base away is much larger, so this may be a read error. The V and J genes are TRBV6-5 and TRBJ2-1, with 7 bases that match TRBD1. The CDR3 length is 19 residues. J lost 0 bases, V lost 2 bases, and 13 bases had no gene match. Germline V gene data show CDR1 as MNHEY and CDR2 as SVGAGI. The CDR3 protein is CASSYGAYLAGGSYNEQFF. CDR3 in DNA: TGTGCCAGCAGTTACGGGGCCTACTTGGCAGGGGGCTCCTACAATGAGCAGTTCTTC.

This clonotype occurred a few times. It may be a read error: a sequence one base away is much more abundant. The chain has TRBV5-1 and TRBJ1-1; TRBD1 might be the D (5 bases). V lost 0 bases to trimming and J lost 4 bases, with 16 bases between them. Germline V gene lookup returns CDR1 SGHRS and CDR2 YFSETQ. The CDR3 has 16 amino acids. The DNA of the CDR3 is TGCGCCAGCAGCTTGGAGGAATCAGGGTCGGGCACTGAAGCTTTCTTT. Translation: CASSLEESGSGTEAFF.

This clonotype was seen at least ten times. The V gene is TRBV4-3, the J gene TRBJ2-5; no firm D call. Looked up from germline, CDR1 is LGHNA and CDR2 is YSLEER. The CDR3 runs 14 residues. The germline V and J ends were trimmed by 0 bases and 5 bases, with 10 bases remaining between them. The DNA of the CDR3 is TGCGCCAGCAGCCAAGACAGGATGCGGGAGACCCAGTACTTC. Translated: CASSQDRMRETQYF.

This clonotype was seen ten or more times. This chain links TRBV3-1 with TRBJ2-7; D not certain. The V gene's germline CDR1 is LGHDT and CDR2 YNNKEL (reference sequence). This CDR3 is 17 amino acids long. V dropped 0 bases and J dropped 0 bases, with 15 bases sitting between them. CDR3 nucleotide sequence: TGTGCCAGCAGCCAAGATGTTCGGCAGCCCTACTCCTACGAGCAGTACTTC. This codes for CASSQDVRQPYSYEQYF.

This clonotype was recorded at least ten times. The chain links TRBV12-3 or TRBV12-4 to TRBJ2-3; TRBD1 matches 9 bases. The trim removed 3 bases at V and 2 bases at J, leaving 6 bases unmatched. The CDR3 is made up of 16 amino acids. The CDR3 nucleotides read TGTGCCAGCAGTTTCGGGACAGGGCCGTCCACAGATACGCAGTATTTT. Its protein is CASSFGTGPSTDTQYF.

The table lists this clonotype with a few counts. The CDR3 DNA reads TGCGCCAGCAGCTACACAGGGGGCAACACCGGGGAGCTGTTTTTT. Its translation is CASSYTGGNTGELFF. This chain links TRBV4-1 with TRBJ2-2; 9 bases fit TRBD1. Germline lookup yields CDR1 MGHRA and CDR2 YSYEKL. The V gene end was trimmed by 5 bases and the J gene end by 2 bases; junction bases not matched to a gene: 3. The CDR3 has 15 amino acids.

A note on this clonotype: This could be a read error, since a much larger clone is one nucleotide away. The chain combines TRBV7-2 with TRBJ1-3; no reliable D call. The CDR3 runs to 16 residues. Per the germline V gene, CDR1 is SGHTA and CDR2 is FQGNSA. CDR3 in amino acids: CASSLAGRSGRNTICF. CDR3 coding DNA: TGTGCCAGCAGCTTAGCGGGCAGGTCGGGCCGAAACACCATATGTTTT.

Many counts were recorded for this clonotype. This chain links TRBV3-1 with TRBJ1-2, with TRBD1 matching over 9 bases. Germline V gene lookup returns CDR1 LGHDT and CDR2 YNNKEL (reference sequence). V lost 1 base, J lost 6 bases, and 15 bases stayed unmatched. The CDR3 totals 18 residues. The CDR3 region has the DNA TGTGCCAGCAGCCAAGCGCCGGGACAGGGAAAGAGAGGGAATGGCTACACCTTC. Protein sequence: CASSQAPGQGKRGNGYTF.